This T cell receptor (beta chain) was found in a study of regulatory T cells in long-lasting Graves disease. About the research overall: Persistence in Graves' disease required over 5 years of antithyroid drugs plus positive TSH receptor antibodies. Whole-study findings and limits: The study found TRBV28, TRBJ1-2 and TRBJ2-5 favored in persistent disease. Sample size, which was small, may have reduced accuracy.

Libraries of TCR beta came from iRepertoire HTBI primers plus Arm-PCR of CDR3 regions. One entry per CDR3 protein, called by TCRdb with MiXCR from the multiplex PCR reads. The data contain roughly 500,000 distinct CDR3 sequences, around a fifth of them singletons. About this clonotype itself: Its antigen is unknown.

Time point in this sample: persistent/refractory GD, antithyroid drugs over 5 years with positive TRAb. The TCR library was prepared using RNA isolated from PBMCs. Germline CDR1 and CDR2: MNHNS and SASEGT. The CDR3 covers 16 residues. V was clipped by 6 bases and J by 0 bases, with 16 bases between them. Sequences were derived from peripheral blood mononuclear cells (PBMCs), sampled when the disease was refractory, from a patient treated with antithyroid drugs. The chain combines TRBV6-1 with TRBJ2-3; D may be TRBD2 (6 bases). This clonotype was obtained from a female donor with Graves disease. The DNA of the CDR3 is TGTGCCAGCAGCTCCACTAGCCTCCTTAGCACAGATACGCAGTATTTT. It codes for CASSSTSLLSTDTQYF.